A single sample gave rise to the 14 T cell receptor beta chains below, sequenced in a study of cytomegalovirus exposure and HLA in healthy donors. The PCR employed 60 Vbeta primers together with 13 Jbeta primers. Sequencing used immunoSEQ multiplex PCR; TCRdb keeps in-frame clones, though not all of them. This sample has more than 95,000 clones, with more than 65% found just once. Sequenced material: PBMCs. Receptors originate from a woman aged 40-49 years in good health and CMV-seropositive.

The chain uses TRBV5-4 and TRBJ2-5; the D gene is possibly TRBD2 (6 bases). The CDR3 runs 13 residues. Deletions cut 5 bases from V and 2 bases from J, with 10 bases between. Germline V gene data show CDR1 as SGHNT and CDR2 as YYREEE (reference sequence). The CDR3 loop is CASRMGGQETQYF. The CDR3 region has the DNA TGTGCCAGCAGGATGGGGGGACAAGAGACCCAGTACTTC.

V is TRBV7-2 and J is TRBJ1-1, with a weak D call TRBD1 (5 bases). This CDR3 has 13 residues. The V end was cut by 5 bases, the J end by 1 base, with 8 bases between. Germline V gives CDR1 SGHTA, CDR2 FQGNSA. The CDR3 region has the DNA TGTGCCAGCAGCCTCCAGGGGAACACTGAAGCTTTCTTT. It encodes CASSLQGNTEAFF.

The chain combines TRBV9 with TRBJ1-1; TRBD1 agrees at 8 bases. The trim removed 0 bases at V and 4 bases at J, leaving 8 bases unmatched. CDR1 is SGDLS and CDR2 is YYNGEE in the germline V gene. The CDR3 is 16 residues long. This CDR3 is CASSVEAGGEGTEAFF. DNA for the CDR3: TGTGCCAGCAGCGTAGAGGCAGGGGGCGAGGGCACTGAAGCTTTCTTT.

The gene calls are TRBV7-2 and TRBJ2-7, with 7 positions matching TRBD1. The CDR3 runs to 15 residues. Germline-derived CDR1 and CDR2 are SGHTA and FQGNSA. Germline trimming cut 5 bases from V and 2 bases from J; bases unmatched to any gene: 9. The CDR3 here is CASSPQGQIPYEQYF. CDR3 nucleotides: TGTGCCAGCAGCCCCCAGGGACAGATTCCCTACGAGCAGTACTTC. Full variable domain (outside the CDR3, taken from reference TRBV7-2 and TRBJ2-7): GAGVSQSPSNKVTEKGKDVELRCDPISGHTALYWYRQSLGQGLEFLIYFQGNSAPDKSGLPSDRFSAERTGGSVSTLTIQRTQQEDSAVYLCASSPQGQIPYEQYFGPGTRLTVT.

In its sample, this clone was seen a few times. This chain uses TRBV19 with TRBJ2-7, with 8 positions matching TRBD1. Germline V CDR1 and CDR2: LNHDA, SQIVND (reference sequence). Trimming cost V 5 bases and J 3 bases; bases outside gene matches: 9. CDR3 length equals 15 residues. This CDR3 reads CASSRRTGRDYEQYF. CDR3 DNA sequence: TGTGCCAGTAGTCGGAGGACAGGGAGAGACTACGAGCAGTACTTC.

The chain uses TRBV2 and TRBJ1-5; 12 nucleotides line up with TRBD1. In germline, CDR1 is SNHLY, CDR2 FYNNEI. Trimming removed 7 bases from V and 9 bases from J; junction bases left unmatched: 10. The CDR3 spans 15 residues. The CDR3 is CASTQVGQGARPQHF. The CDR3 nucleotides are TGTGCCAGCACCCAAGTGGGACAGGGGGCGCGGCCCCAGCATTTT.

The rearrangement links TRBV7-8 to TRBJ1-5; 7 bases match TRBD1. CDR3 length: 13 amino acids. V trimming: 5 bases; J trimming: 5 bases; junction bases outside the gene matches: 3. Germline values: CDR1 SGHVS, CDR2 FQNEAQ. CDR3 coding DNA: TGTGCCAGCAGCGACGACAGGGATCAGCCCCAGCATTTT. Encoded protein: CASSDDRDQPQHF.

A single count supports this clone. The rearrangement joins TRBV4-2 to TRBJ1-2, with TRBD1 matching 7 bases. The CDR3 runs 17 residues. CDR1 is LGHNA and CDR2 is YNFKEQ in the germline V gene. The J segment lost 4 bases and the V segment lost 0 bases, leaving 11 bases of the junction unmatched. The CDR3 reads CASSQDPGTAIPYGYTF. Written as DNA, the CDR3 is TGTGCCAGCAGCCAAGATCCCGGGACAGCAATTCCCTATGGCTACACCTTC.

This clone came up once. The rearrangement uses TRBV28 and TRBJ1-3, with 11 bases identical to TRBD1. V trimming: 6 bases; J trimming: 7 bases; junction bases outside the gene matches: 5. In germline, CDR1 is MDHEN, CDR2 SYDVKM. This CDR3 is 14 amino acids long. CDR3 protein: CASSGQGASNTIYF. For the CDR3, the DNA is TGTGCCAGCAGCGGACAGGGGGCTTCCAACACCATATATTTT.

The CDR3 sequence: CASSLVGGSGVDTQYF. For the CDR3, the DNA is TGTGCCAGCAGCTTAGTAGGCGGGAGTGGTGTAGATACGCAGTATTTT. V is TRBV11-2 and J is TRBJ2-3; 7 bases match TRBD2. The length of the CDR3 is 16 residues. V was pared by 1 base and J by 5 bases, with 9 bases of the junction left unmatched. The V gene's germline CDR1 is SGHAT and CDR2 FQNNGV.

Only one count was recorded for this clone. The chain links TRBV4-2 to TRBJ2-1; tentatively, D is TRBD2 (6 bases). V lost 0 bases and J 2 bases, leaving 8 bases between the germline ends. Per germline, CDR1 LGHNA and CDR2 YNFKEQ. This CDR3 has 15 residues. The CDR3 sequence: CASSQEGGTYNEQFF. DNA of the CDR3: TGTGCCAGCAGCCAAGAGGGCGGGACCTACAATGAGCAGTTCTTC.

J is TRBJ1-2 and V is TRBV5-4; possibly TRBD1 for D (5 bases). CDR1 is SGHNT, CDR2 YYREEE, per germline (reference sequence). Between the trimmed V and J ends, which lost 1 base and 0 bases, there was a span of 7 bases. The CDR3 is 14 residues long. The CDR3 DNA is TGTGCCAGCAGCTTGAGGGGTGCTAACTATGGCTACACCTTC. Its protein product is CASSLRGANYGYTF.

V usage is TRBV5-4 and J usage is TRBJ2-7; TRBD2 matches 7 bases. The germline V gene encodes CDR1 SGHNT and CDR2 YYREEE (reference sequence). The J segment lost 2 bases and the V segment lost 4 bases, leaving 9 bases of the junction unmatched. The CDR3 runs 15 residues. CDR3 nucleotides: TGTGCCAGCAGCGGTGCCGGGACTAAGACCTACGAGCAGTACTTC. Protein sequence: CASSGAGTKTYEQYF.

The chain recombines TRBV10-3 with TRBJ1-1; D is perhaps TRBD1 (5 bases). CDR1 and CDR2 from the germline V gene are ENHRY and SYGVKD. Trimming took 4 bases from V and 1 from J, leaving 10 bases between them. The CDR3 has 14 residues. The DNA of the CDR3 is TGTGCCATCAGTGTTCAGGGTAGGAACACTGAAGCTTTCTTT. Translating gives CAISVQGRNTEAFF.